This TCR beta chain was sequenced during a study of blood T cell repertoires in COVID-19. About the research overall: Whether acute or convalescent, the COVID-19 samples came from the United States, Italy and Spain.

Trimming removed 0 bases at V and 6 bases at J, with 12 bases between. Germline-derived CDR1 and CDR2 are SGHTS and YDEGEE. The CDR3 runs 15 residues. Authors' processing steps: Reference gene primer amplification gave nucleated cell count estimates. Sequencing used immunoSEQ multiplex PCR; TCRdb keeps in-frame clones, though not all of them. V and J calls and clone size are as listed in that table; D and trimming were resolved from the DNA. The repertoire holds roughly 350,000 clones, roughly nine tenths seen once, with around 20% in the top ten. Participants were aged roughly 18 to 100 years from 24 US areas.

The sample taken for sequencing was PBMCs or T cells enriched from blood (not recorded which). The rearrangement links TRBV5-8 to TRBJ2-2; tentatively, D is TRBD2 (6 bases). The clonotype comes from a woman aged 25-40 years who had recovered from COVID-19. The CDR3 spells CASSLAPWEAGELFF. As DNA, the CDR3 is TGTGCCAGCAGCTTGGCCCCCTGGGAGGCCGGGGAGCTGTTTTTT.